The present TCR beta chain was sequenced within a study of blood T cell repertoires in COVID-19. Looking at the study overall: COVID-19 samples, acute and convalescent, were from the United States, Italy and Spain. PBMCs, B-cell-depleted T cells, or T cells provided the cDNA or gDNA that made up the material.

As originally analysed: Quantification of nucleated cells was approximated via reference gene primer amplification. Profiled with immunoSEQ multiplex PCR; TCRdb holds only in-frame clones, not every one. D and trimming were read from the DNA, whereas the V and J calls and clone size are those reported in that table. The table records about 670,000 clones, about 87% of them present only once. Trimming took 5 bases from V and 2 from J; bases not matched to a gene: 5. This CDR3 comprises 14 residues. CDR1 is SGHVS, CDR2 FQNEAQ, per germline. The sample consisted of peripheral blood. The chain combines TRBV7-8 with TRBJ1-1, with TRBD1 matching 7 bases. The clonotype was recovered from a woman aged 18-30 years with acute or convalescent COVID-19. The DNA for the CDR3 is TGTGCCAGCAGCCCGAGGGGGCCCAACACTGAAGCTTTCTTT. Residues: CASSPRGPNTEAFF.